These T cell receptor beta chains were read from a single sample in a study of siplizumab effects on memory and regulatory T cells. Data came from immunoSEQ multiplex PCR; TCRdb stores just in-frame clones and leaves some out. The sample lists approximately 100,000 clones, more than 90% seen once, with 2.6% in the top ten. Sequencing was carried out using CD4+ T cells sorted from blood. The receptors come from a human donor in good health. Some clones in this sample may be carry-over from other donors' samples. Both conserved end residues are part of each CDR3. The order of the fields is CDR3 protein, CDR3 DNA, clone size, J gene, V gene, D gene. The D gene is left open where the match is weak. Rows give clone size only sometimes, using once, few, many, or a class for an expanded clone.

cdr3_aa: CASSLRRDRTPNTGELFF; cdr3_nt: TGCGCCAGCAGCTTACGCCGGGACAGGACCCCGAACACCGGGGAGCTGTTTTTT; clone_size: -; j_call: TRBJ2-2; v_call: TRBV5-1; d_call: TRBD1
cdr3_aa: CASRRTETYGYTF; cdr3_nt: TGTGCCAGTAGACGGACGGAGACCTATGGCTACACCTTC; clone_size: -; j_call: TRBJ1-2; v_call: TRBV19; d_call: -
cdr3_aa: CASSLDREGGYTF; cdr3_nt: TGTGCCAGCAGCTTGGACAGGGAAGGTGGCTACACCTTC; clone_size: -; j_call: TRBJ1-2; v_call: TRBV5-6; d_call: -
cdr3_aa: CSVEGDRGDFSTGELFF; cdr3_nt: TGCAGCGTTGAAGGAGACAGGGGGGACTTCTCCACCGGGGAGCTGTTTTTT; clone_size: -; j_call: TRBJ2-2; v_call: TRBV29-1; d_call: TRBD1
cdr3_aa: CASRSGGEAGLKNIQYF; cdr3_nt: TGTGCCAGCAGAAGTGGAGGGGAAGCGGGACTCAAAAACATTCAGTACTTC; clone_size: -; j_call: TRBJ2-4; v_call: TRBV2; d_call: TRBD2
cdr3_aa: CASSSRDRGPYTYEQYF; cdr3_nt: TGTGCCAGCAGCTCTCGGGACAGGGGGCCATATACCTACGAGCAGTACTTC; clone_size: -; j_call: TRBJ2-7; v_call: TRBV11-2; d_call: TRBD1
cdr3_aa: CASSLRRQGAGELFF; cdr3_nt: TGTGCCAGCAGTTTAAGGAGACAGGGGGCCGGGGAGCTGTTTTTT; clone_size: -; j_call: TRBJ2-2; v_call: TRBV28; d_call: TRBD1
cdr3_aa: CASSSGSKQGVYQPQHF; cdr3_nt: TGTGCCAGCAGCTCAGGCTCAAAACAGGGCGTGTATCAGCCCCAGCATTTT; clone_size: -; j_call: TRBJ1-5; v_call: TRBV7-4; d_call: -
cdr3_aa: CASSYLGASNQPQHF; cdr3_nt: TGTGCCAGCAGTTACCTAGGGGCTAGCAATCAGCCCCAGCATTTT; clone_size: few; j_call: TRBJ1-5; v_call: TRBV6-6; d_call: -
cdr3_aa: CASTGYRGAIYGYTF; cdr3_nt: TGTGCCAGCACCGGATACCGTGGAGCGATTTATGGCTACACCTTC; clone_size: -; j_call: TRBJ1-2; v_call: TRBV28; d_call: -
cdr3_aa: CASSLPGETQYF; cdr3_nt: TGTGCCAGCAGTTTACCGGGAGAGACCCAGTACTTC; clone_size: -; j_call: TRBJ2-5; v_call: TRBV27; d_call: -
cdr3_aa: CSVTSPLSSSYEQYF; cdr3_nt: TGCAGCGTGACCTCTCCTCTGAGTTCGTCCTACGAGCAGTACTTC; clone_size: -; j_call: TRBJ2-7; v_call: TRBV29-1; d_call: -
cdr3_aa: CASSDYSNTGELFF; cdr3_nt: TGTGCCAGCAGCGATTACTCGAACACCGGGGAGCTGTTTTTT; clone_size: -; j_call: TRBJ2-2; v_call: TRBV2; d_call: -
cdr3_aa: CASSDATDEQYF; cdr3_nt: TGTGCCAGCAGTGACGCGACAGACGAGCAGTACTTC; clone_size: -; j_call: TRBJ2-7; v_call: TRBV6-1; d_call: -
cdr3_aa: CASRDRGPDTQYF; cdr3_nt: TGTGCCAGCAGGGACAGGGGACCAGATACGCAGTATTTT; clone_size: -; j_call: TRBJ2-3; v_call: TRBV6-6; d_call: TRBD1
cdr3_aa: CASRLAGFDEQYF; cdr3_nt: TGTGCCAGCAGATTAGCGGGATTCGACGAGCAGTACTTC; clone_size: -; j_call: TRBJ2-7; v_call: TRBV28; d_call: TRBD2
cdr3_aa: CASSLDLGEAFF; cdr3_nt: TGTGCCAGCAGCTTAGATCTTGGTGAAGCTTTCTTT; clone_size: -; j_call: TRBJ1-1; v_call: TRBV11-2; d_call: -
cdr3_aa: CASSLDTVTSNEQFF; cdr3_nt: TGTGCCAGCAGCTTAGACACGGTTACTAGCAATGAGCAGTTCTTC; clone_size: -; j_call: TRBJ2-1; v_call: TRBV11-2; d_call: -
cdr3_aa: CASRPYGDAYEQYF; cdr3_nt: TGTGCCAGCCGGCCTTATGGAGATGCATACGAGCAGTACTTC; clone_size: -; j_call: TRBJ2-7; v_call: TRBV11-2; d_call: -
cdr3_aa: CASSLIGGSSTEQYF; cdr3_nt: TGTGCCAGCAGCCTAATCGGGGGGTCTTCAACCGAGCAGTACTTC; clone_size: -; j_call: TRBJ2-7; v_call: TRBV7-9; d_call: TRBD2
cdr3_aa: CASSESRGGHNEQFF; cdr3_nt: TGCGCCAGCAGTGAGTCTCGCGGGGGGCACAATGAGCAGTTCTTC; clone_size: -; j_call: TRBJ2-1; v_call: TRBV10-1; d_call: TRBD2
cdr3_aa: CASSPILGGTEAFF; cdr3_nt: TGTGCCAGCAGCCCTATTTTAGGCGGCACTGAAGCTTTCTTT; clone_size: -; j_call: TRBJ1-1; v_call: TRBV7-9; d_call: -
cdr3_aa: CASSLAGRYYEQYF; cdr3_nt: TGCGCCAGCAGCTTGGCCGGGCGATACTACGAGCAGTACTTC; clone_size: -; j_call: TRBJ2-7; v_call: TRBV5-1; d_call: -
cdr3_aa: CSVTGQGNGANVLTF; cdr3_nt: TGCAGCGTGACGGGACAGGGCAACGGGGCCAACGTCCTGACTTTC; clone_size: -; j_call: TRBJ2-6; v_call: TRBV29-1; d_call: TRBD1
cdr3_aa: CASSIDRDQPQHF; cdr3_nt: TGTGCCAGTAGTATAGATCGGGATCAGCCCCAGCATTTT; clone_size: -; j_call: TRBJ1-5; v_call: TRBV19; d_call: -
cdr3_aa: CASSVKQGANYGYTF; cdr3_nt: TGCGCCAGCAGCGTGAAACAGGGGGCGAACTATGGCTACACCTTC; clone_size: -; j_call: TRBJ1-2; v_call: TRBV10-2; d_call: TRBD1
cdr3_aa: CASSLEGQSDEQYF; cdr3_nt: TGCGCCAGCAGCTTGGAGGGACAGAGTGACGAGCAGTACTTC; clone_size: -; j_call: TRBJ2-7; v_call: TRBV5-1; d_call: TRBD1
cdr3_aa: CASSQTGVTEAFF; cdr3_nt: TGCGCCAGCAGCCAGACAGGGGTCACTGAAGCTTTCTTT; clone_size: -; j_call: TRBJ1-1; v_call: TRBV10-2; d_call: TRBD1
cdr3_aa: CASRSSGRAEQYF; cdr3_nt: TGTGCCAGCAGGTCTAGCGGGAGGGCCGAGCAGTACTTC; clone_size: once; j_call: TRBJ2-7; v_call: TRBV2; d_call: TRBD2
cdr3_aa: CSASYNEQFF; cdr3_nt: TGCAGTGCTAGTTATAATGAGCAGTTCTTC; clone_size: -; j_call: TRBJ2-1; v_call: TRBV20-1; d_call: -
cdr3_aa: CASTQGRTYEQYF; cdr3_nt: TGTGCCAGCACACAGGGGAGGACCTACGAGCAGTACTTC; clone_size: -; j_call: TRBJ2-7; v_call: TRBV28; d_call: -
cdr3_aa: CASSFTTGATNEKLFF; cdr3_nt: TGCGCCAGCAGTTTCACGACAGGGGCAACTAATGAAAAACTGTTTTTT; clone_size: -; j_call: TRBJ1-4; v_call: TRBV5-1; d_call: TRBD1
cdr3_aa: CASSPGQGTLQYF; cdr3_nt: TGTGCCAGCAGTCCGGGACAGGGGACATTGCAGTACTTC; clone_size: -; j_call: TRBJ2-7; v_call: TRBV6-5; d_call: TRBD1
cdr3_aa: CASRPLGRDSQFF; cdr3_nt: TGTGCCAGTAGGCCCCTAGGGAGAGACAGCCAGTTCTTC; clone_size: -; j_call: TRBJ2-1; v_call: TRBV19; d_call: -
cdr3_aa: CASSLLMRKETQYF; cdr3_nt: TGTGCCAGCAGTCTCCTGATGAGGAAAGAGACCCAGTACTTC; clone_size: -; j_call: TRBJ2-5; v_call: TRBV28; d_call: -
cdr3_aa: CASSLGLAGSNTQYF; cdr3_nt: TGTGCCAGCAGCCTGGGACTAGCGGGGTCAAATACGCAGTATTTT; clone_size: -; j_call: TRBJ2-3; v_call: TRBV9; d_call: TRBD2
cdr3_aa: CASSLMPGTQNSYEQYF; cdr3_nt: TGCGCCAGCAGCTTGATGCCCGGGACTCAAAACTCCTACGAGCAGTACTTC; clone_size: -; j_call: TRBJ2-7; v_call: TRBV5-1; d_call: -
cdr3_aa: CASSLEGVSGNTIYF; cdr3_nt: TGCGCCAGCAGCTTGGAAGGGGTCTCTGGAAACACCATATATTTT; clone_size: -; j_call: TRBJ1-3; v_call: TRBV5-1; d_call: -
cdr3_aa: CASSRVRSTYNEQFF; cdr3_nt: TGTGCCAGTAGTCGGGTCCGGAGTACTTACAATGAGCAGTTCTTC; clone_size: -; j_call: TRBJ2-1; v_call: TRBV19; d_call: -
cdr3_aa: CASSLRPSGSNEQFF; cdr3_nt: TGTGCCAGCAGTTTAAGGCCTAGCGGGAGCAATGAGCAGTTCTTC; clone_size: once; j_call: TRBJ2-1; v_call: TRBV28; d_call: TRBD2
cdr3_aa: CASSGRTGSTDTQYF; cdr3_nt: TGTGCCAGCAGTGGACGGACAGGGAGCACAGATACGCAGTATTTT; clone_size: once; j_call: TRBJ2-3; v_call: TRBV2; d_call: TRBD1